This T cell receptor beta chain was recorded in a study of blood T cell repertoires in COVID-19 (dated by TCRdb to the early 2020s). Concerning the study at large: Samples covering the acute and convalescent phases of COVID-19 were provided by collaborators in the United States, Italy and Spain. A de-identified subject ID, COVID-19 status, age in years and sex were almost always included in the sample metadata. The samples were drawn from the first 160 participants of the ongoing ImmuneRACE study and from 950 to 1,500 subjects provided by 6 global collaborators. The repertoires were released in a freely available public database intended as a resource for research on the immune response to SARS-CoV-2. Where available, HLA class I and class II types were obtained from metadata supplied by the sample provider rather than from assay-based typing. The prospective study material was composed of cDNA or gDNA derived from T cells, B-cell-depleted T cells, or PBMCs. The dataset comprised deeply sampled blood TCRbeta repertoires from subjects exposed to, actively infected with, or recovered from COVID-19.

TCRbeta CDR3 regions were amplified from genomic DNA by means of the immunoSEQ Assay, a bias-controlled multiplex PCR. The source study handled its data this way. The number of nucleated cells in each sample was estimated from the amplification of reference gene primers within the assay. To quantify the absolute abundance of each unique TCRbeta CDR3 rearrangement, sequence reads were collapsed and filtered. For each sample, productive Simpson clonality was calculated as the square root of Simpson's diversity index over productive rearrangements. TCRdb holds this immuneACCESS table with in-frame rearrangements only. Some clones are missing; in checked studies, unresolved V genes explain under half, and the rest has no known cause. V and J calls and clone size are those listed in that table; D and trimming were worked out from the DNA. Here the sample has 400,000 to 550,000 clones; around 88% occur a single time. The top ten constitute around 4.4% of the sample.

Collaborating institutions collected whole blood in K2EDTA tubes following their own protocols. For TCRbeta analysis, collaborators shipped samples in one of three forms: frozen whole blood, isolated PBMCs, or DNA extracted from either of those sample types. Study-wide findings and limitations: How much clinical and demographic metadata was included differed by source and by participant, and the metadata was provided uncurated.

Note on this clone: Its cognate antigen has yet to be identified. Base qualities are missing; no much larger clone stands one base away.

The CDR3 starts with the cysteine, ends with the phenylalanine, and has 12 residues. The entry retains the CDR3 DNA only, 36 bases that are in frame from base 1. V is cut by 4 bases and J by 3 bases, and the space between the germline ends is 8 bases. CDR1 and CDR2 are drawn from the germline V gene: SGDLS, YYNGEE. Sequencing was done on a sample of peripheral blood. The clonotype comes from a woman in her 30s with acute or convalescent COVID-19. The chain is encoded by TRBV9 joined to TRBJ2-7; the D segment cannot be called with confidence. The DNA is as follows: TGTGCCAGCAGCTTAGGAGACTACGAGCAGTACTTC. The translation is CASSLGDYEQYF.